These T cell receptor beta chains were read from a single sample in a study of OX40 agonist ivuxolimab in advanced cancers. Here immunoSEQ multiplex PCR was the method, and the copy in TCRdb shows in-frame clones only, minus some. Among 84,000 or so clones listed, about 88% were seen once. Source: CD4+ or CD8+ T cells sorted from blood, taken in a trial of the OX40 agonist ivuxolimab. These receptors were taken from an adult with an advanced solid tumor such as melanoma, head and neck, liver or kidney cancer. CDR3s include the opening cysteine and the closing phenylalanine or tryptophan. The D gene is left open where the match is weak. Some rows mark clone size as missing; the rest say once, few, many or name a class of expanded clone.

TRBV10-3	TRBJ1-1	-	-	TGTGCCATCGAACGGGGGGGCGGCACTGAAGCTTTCTTT	CAIERGGGTEAFF
TRBV7-2	TRBJ1-1	-	-	TGTGCCAGCAGCTTAACCCTGCGGAACACTGAAGCTTTCTTT	CASSLTLRNTEAFF
TRBV28	TRBJ2-6	TRBD1	-	TGTGCCAGGAAAGACAGGGAAGGCTCTGGGGCCAACGTCCTGACTTTC	CARKDREGSGANVLTF
TRBV11-2	TRBJ2-7	-	-	TGTGCCAGCAGCTCCCTCTACGAGCAGTACTTC	CASSSLYEQYF
TRBV27	TRBJ1-2	TRBD1	-	TGTGCCAGCAGTTTAGCAGGGGGCGGGGGCTACACCTTC	CASSLAGGGGYTF
TRBV11-1	TRBJ2-2	TRBD1	once	TGTGCCAGCAGTGAACAGGGGGCGCGTACCGGGGAGCTGTTTTTT	CASSEQGARTGELFF
TRBV5-8	TRBJ2-5	TRBD1	-	TGTGCCAGCAGACGAACAGGGGGACAAGAGACCCAGTACTTC	CASRRTGGQETQYF
TRBV14	TRBJ2-7	-	-	TGTGCCAGCAGCCCTACTAGGTCGGCCTCCTACGAGCAGTACTTC	CASSPTRSASYEQYF
TRBV4-1	TRBJ1-1	TRBD1	-	TGCGCCAGCAGCTCCCGGACAGGGGACACTGAAGCTTTCTTT	CASSSRTGDTEAFF
TRBV10-3	TRBJ2-1	TRBD2	once	TGTGCCATCAGTCCTGGACTAGCGGGGGGCAGCTCCTACAATGAGCAGTTCTTC	CAISPGLAGGSSYNEQFF
TRBV9	TRBJ2-2	TRBD1	-	TGTGCCAGCAGCCCACGGACAGGGACGAACACCGGGGAGCTGTTTTTT	CASSPRTGTNTGELFF
TRBV6-1	TRBJ2-7	TRBD1	-	TGTGCCAGCAGACCGGGACAGGGCTACGAGCAGTACTTC	CASRPGQGYEQYF
TRBV10-3	TRBJ2-3	TRBD1	few	TGTGCCATCATGCAGGGGGCCGGCTACGATACGCAGTATTTT	CAIMQGAGYDTQYF
TRBV10-1	TRBJ1-5	-	-	TGCGCCAGCAGTGACCTGACAGGAAGGTACAATCAGCCCCAGCATTTT	CASSDLTGRYNQPQHF
TRBV4-3	TRBJ1-1	-	-	TGCGCCAGCAGCCAAGACCTCGGGGGGAGGACTGAAGCTTTCTTT	CASSQDLGGRTEAFF
TRBV14	TRBJ1-4	-	-	TGTGCCAGCAGCCAGGTGACAGCTCGGCATAATGAAAAACTGTTTTTT	CASSQVTARHNEKLFF
TRBV6-5	TRBJ2-7	-	-	TGTGCCAGCAGTTACTCTGGGGGACGGATCCACGAGCAGTACTTC	CASSYSGGRIHEQYF
TRBV28	TRBJ1-1	-	-	TGTGCCAGCAGTTTAAGTAGCTCAAACCGGGGAGCTTTCTTT	CASSLSSSNRGAFF
TRBV9	TRBJ2-5	-	-	TGTGCCAGCAGCGTAGGAGGGATTTCAGCGGAGACCCAGTACTTC	CASSVGGISAETQYF
TRBV9	TRBJ2-4	TRBD2	-	TGTGCCAGCAGCGTAGCGTCAGCGGGGGGGCGCATTCAGTACTTC	CASSVASAGGRIQYF
TRBV11-2	TRBJ1-1	-	-	TGTGCCAGCAGCTTGAGAGGTCCAGACCAAGCTTTCTTT	CASSLRGPDQAFF
TRBV7-9	TRBJ2-3	-	-	TGTGCCAGCAGCTTTTCGACAGATACGCAGTATTTT	CASSFSTDTQYF
TRBV5-1	TRBJ1-1	-	-	TGCGCCAGCCGTACCGACGACAGGCGCATGAACACTGAAGCTTTCTTT	CASRTDDRRMNTEAFF
TRBV18	TRBJ1-2	TRBD1	-	TGTGCCAGCTCACCGGTCGGAGACAGGGGGATATATGGCTACACCTTC	CASSPVGDRGIYGYTF
TRBV18	TRBJ2-1	TRBD2	-	TGTGCCAGCTCGCCTCAGAGACTAGCGGGGGCCTACAATGAGCAGTTCTTC	CASSPQRLAGAYNEQFF
TRBV29-1	TRBJ2-1	-	-	TGCAGCGTTGACCGGTCGGGGAATGAGCAGTTCTTC	CSVDRSGNEQFF
TRBV4-3	TRBJ2-2	TRBD1	-	TGCGCCAGCAGCCAAGATGGGACAGAGGCCGGGGAGCTGTTTTTT	CASSQDGTEAGELFF
TRBV5-1	TRBJ2-1	TRBD1	-	TGCGCCAGCAGCCGGGACAGGAGTCCGAATGAGCAGTTCTTC	CASSRDRSPNEQFF
TRBV10-3	TRBJ1-4	-	few	TGTGCCATCAGTGCAACTAATGAAAAACTGTTTTTT	CAISATNEKLFF